A selection of T cell receptor beta chains follows, all from one sample in a study of OX40 agonist ivuxolimab in advanced cancers. Using immunoSEQ multiplex PCR, the repertoire was profiled, and TCRdb retains in-frame clones only, with some absent. The sample shows tens of thousands of clones, about 90% of them seen only once. Material: CD4+ or CD8+ T cells sorted from blood, obtained in a trial of the OX40 agonist ivuxolimab. The receptors shown here come from an adult with an advanced solid tumor such as melanoma, head and neck, liver or kidney cancer. CDR3s leave out the opening cysteine and the closing phenylalanine or tryptophan. Clone size is stated in some rows and not others, as once, few, many or a class when expanded.

-	TRBJ2-7	TRBV7-2	ASSSPRGGTTEEQY
once	TRBJ1-2	TRBV25-1	ASSESGQLYGYT
-	TRBJ2-2	TRBV10-3	AISENPWRDRSGELF
-	TRBJ1-1	TRBV11-2	ASSLAARGTEAF
-	TRBJ2-2	TRBV7-8	ASSKQGSTGELF
-	TRBJ2-2	TRBV5-1	ASSVSGTGNTGELF
-	TRBJ1-5	TRBV6-6	ASSYGGGLGQPQH
-	TRBJ2-7	TRBV14	ASSRTVLLSSYEQY
-	TRBJ1-1	TRBV10-3	AISVDSDNTEAF
-	TRBJ2-2	TRBV10-3	AVSGTNTGELF
few	TRBJ1-5	TRBV2	ASTQGDNQPQH
-	TRBJ1-2	TRBV5-1	ASSLSAGSPNYGYT
few	TRBJ1-1	TRBV7-9	ASSLLPGNTEAF
-	TRBJ2-7	TRBV11-3	ASSFPSTSGSYEQY
-	TRBJ2-5	TRBV19	ASSMIGGEETQY
-	TRBJ2-2	TRBV5-6	ASSLALPGELF
-	TRBJ2-5	TRBV19	ASSTEYQETQY
-	TRBJ2-1	TRBV19	ASSIVGLGDHNEQF
-	TRBJ1-2	TRBV30	VGNRENYGYT
-	TRBJ1-1	TRBV21-1	ASSAQPTLEAF
-	TRBJ2-1	TRBV4-1	ASSQAPPGTPYNEQF
-	TRBJ1-3	TRBV6-6	ASSNRVSGNTIY
-	TRBJ1-1	TRBV9	ASSPAGRVDTEAF
-	TRBJ2-1	TRBV5-4	ASSQVAGEGNEQF
-	TRBJ1-4	TRBV5-8	ASSLGSGRTNEKLF
-	TRBJ1-5	TRBV2	ASSGTGEVQPQH
-	TRBJ1-5	TRBV4-1	ASSPTGAGNQPQH
-	TRBJ1-3	TRBV19	ASSIGSISGNTIY
-	TRBJ2-7	TRBV2	ASASRVLSYEQY
-	TRBJ2-2	TRBV7-6	ASSPRGLLANTGELF
-	TRBJ2-5	TRBV5-1	ASSLTGGQETQY
-	TRBJ2-2	TRBV11-2	ASSLKRGQASNTGELF
-	TRBJ2-1	TRBV5-4	ASSLGSSDRGINEQF
-	TRBJ1-4	TRBV28	ASSLIQEPNEKLF
-	TRBJ1-5	TRBV28	ASCQGLNQPQH
-	TRBJ1-5	TRBV10-3	AISDRDRGDQPQH
once	TRBJ2-3	TRBV5-4	ASNPDSRKSTDTQY
-	TRBJ1-2	TRBV7-2	ASSLVQGNYGYT
-	TRBJ2-2	TRBV10-3	AISRGTTNTGELF
-	TRBJ1-2	TRBV6-6	ASSLDGAYGYT
-	TRBJ2-1	TRBV27	ASSPGRGGYNEQF
-	TRBJ2-2	TRBV6-1	ASSASPGQGLF
few	TRBJ1-1	TRBV12-5	ASGLVFERVTEAF
-	TRBJ2-7	TRBV11-2	ASSRTDRGPYEQY
once	TRBJ1-1	TRBV6-9	ASRGAGDTEAF
-	TRBJ2-1	TRBV7-7	ASSLALASGRDEQF